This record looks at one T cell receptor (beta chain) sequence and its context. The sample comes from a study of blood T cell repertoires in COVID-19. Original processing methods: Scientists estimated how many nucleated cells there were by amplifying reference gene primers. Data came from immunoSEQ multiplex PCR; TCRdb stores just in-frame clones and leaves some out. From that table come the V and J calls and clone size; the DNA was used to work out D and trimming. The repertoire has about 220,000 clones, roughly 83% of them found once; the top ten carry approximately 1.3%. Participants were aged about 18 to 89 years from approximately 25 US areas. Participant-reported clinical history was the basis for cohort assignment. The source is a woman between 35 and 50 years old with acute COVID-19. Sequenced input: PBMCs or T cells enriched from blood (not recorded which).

CDR3 amino acids: CSVGQGSSDEQYF. DNA of the CDR3: TGCAGCGTTGGACAGGGGAGTAGCGACGAGCAGTACTTC. The chain joins TRBV29-1 to TRBJ2-7; 8 nucleotides agree with TRBD1. CDR1 is SQVTM and CDR2 is ANQGSEA in the germline V gene. Trimming removed 4 bases from V and 5 bases from J; junction bases left unmatched: 7. CDR3 length equals 13 residues.